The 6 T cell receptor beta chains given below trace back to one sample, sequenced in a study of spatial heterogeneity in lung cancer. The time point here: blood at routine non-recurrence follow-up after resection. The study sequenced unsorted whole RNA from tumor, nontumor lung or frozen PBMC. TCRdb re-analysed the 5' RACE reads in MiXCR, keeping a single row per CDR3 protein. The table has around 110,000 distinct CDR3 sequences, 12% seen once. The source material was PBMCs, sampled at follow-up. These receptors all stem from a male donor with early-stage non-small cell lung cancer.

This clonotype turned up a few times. The CDR3: CASRKGGSSYNSPLHF. CDR3 DNA sequence: TGTGCCAGCAGGAAGGGTGGGAGCTCCTATAATTCACCCCTCCACTTT. This chain connects TRBV12-3 or TRBV12-4 to TRBJ1-6; unclear D gene. The V and J ends lost 6 bases and 0 bases respectively, with 12 bases between them. This CDR3 has 16 amino acids.

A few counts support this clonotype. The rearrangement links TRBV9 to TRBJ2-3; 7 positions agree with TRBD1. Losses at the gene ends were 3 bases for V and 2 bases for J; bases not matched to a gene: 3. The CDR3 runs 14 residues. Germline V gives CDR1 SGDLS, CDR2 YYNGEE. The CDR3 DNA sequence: TGTGCCAGCAGCGAGGGGGCCGACACAGATACGCAGTATTTT. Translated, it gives CASSEGADTDTQYF.

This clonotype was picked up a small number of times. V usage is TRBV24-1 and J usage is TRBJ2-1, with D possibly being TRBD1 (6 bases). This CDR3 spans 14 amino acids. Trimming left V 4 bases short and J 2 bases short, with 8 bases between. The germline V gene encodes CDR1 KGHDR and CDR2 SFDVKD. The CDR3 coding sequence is TGTGCCACCAGTGACGACAGGACCTACAATGAGCAGTTCTTC. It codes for CATSDDRTYNEQFF.

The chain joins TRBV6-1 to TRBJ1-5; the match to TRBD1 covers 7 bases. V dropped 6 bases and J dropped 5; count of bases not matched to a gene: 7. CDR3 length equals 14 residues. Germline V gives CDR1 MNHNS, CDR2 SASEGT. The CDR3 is CASRGDSSYQPQHF. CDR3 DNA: TGTGCCAGCAGGGGGGACAGCTCTTATCAGCCCCAGCATTTT.

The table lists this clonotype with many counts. For the CDR3, the DNA is TGCGCCAGCAGCTTCGGACCCTTGGAGACCCAGTACTTC. Its translation: CASSFGPLETQYF. The gene calls are TRBV5-1 and TRBJ2-5; D unclear. The V end lost 2 bases, the J end lost 5 bases, and 10 bases lay between the germline ends. This CDR3 contains 13 residues. In germline, CDR1 is SGHRS, CDR2 YFSETQ.

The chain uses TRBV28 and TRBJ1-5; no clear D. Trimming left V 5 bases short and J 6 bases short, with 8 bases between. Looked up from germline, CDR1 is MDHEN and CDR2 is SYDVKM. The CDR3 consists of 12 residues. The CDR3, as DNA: TGTGCCAGCAGTCACATTGGTCAGCCCCAGCATTTT. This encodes CASSHIGQPQHF.